What follows are 4 T cell receptor beta chains derived from one specimen sequenced in a study of blood T cells in healthy people across ages. A sample-barcoded 5' primer and a J-beta primer mix were used in a second PCR of roughly 7 to 11 cycles. Each CDR3 protein gets one entry after TCRdb re-called the 5' RACE reads with MiXCR. This sample has about a million distinct CDR3 sequences, with 51% found just once. The sample consisted of blood. The receptors derive from a woman in her fifties or sixties in good health.

The chain links TRBV12-3 or TRBV12-4 to TRBJ2-1; D is uncertain. V was shortened by 10 bases and J by 9 bases, with 19 bases between the two germline ends. This CDR3 has 13 residues. CDR3: CATRSSSQGEQFF. The CDR3 coding sequence is TGTGCCACAAGGTCTAGTTCTCAAGGTGAGCAGTTCTTC.

The chain employs TRBV4-1 and TRBJ1-6, with D perhaps matching TRBD1 (5 bases). The V and J ends lost 0 bases and 7 bases respectively, with 10 bases between them. The CDR3 consists of 15 residues. Germline V CDR1 and CDR2: MGHRA, YSYEKL. The CDR3 spells CASSQDWTRNSPLHF. DNA of the CDR3: TGCGCCAGCAGCCAAGATTGGACAAGGAATTCACCCCTCCACTTT.

J is TRBJ2-5 and V is TRBV20-1, with 10 positions matching TRBD2. V gave up 6 bases and J gave up 1 base; unmatched junction bases: 8. CDR1 is DFQATT, CDR2 SNEGSKA, per germline (reference sequence). The CDR3 runs 15 residues. CDR3 nucleotide sequence: TGCAGTGCCCCCCGCCCTAGCGGGAGCCAAGAGACCCAGTACTTC. Protein product: CSAPRPSGSQETQYF.

The chain combines TRBV14 with TRBJ2-5, with 11 bases aligning to TRBD1. This CDR3 spans 15 amino acids. Germline CDR1 SGHDN, CDR2 FVKESK. V dropped 4 bases and J dropped 4; count of bases not matched to a gene: 5. CDR3 protein: CASSPTDRGLETQYF. The CDR3 DNA reads TGTGCCAGCAGCCCCACGGACAGGGGGCTAGAGACCCAGTACTTC.